This TCR beta chain stems from a study of shared clonotypes between healthy human individuals. The V gene's germline CDR1 is SGDLS and CDR2 YYNGEE. The V gene lost 0 bases and the J gene lost 4 bases, with 11 bases spanning the gap. This CDR3 has 15 residues. Assay runs were performed at deep level. Several immunoSEQ plates received, in even portions, the genomic DNA of each subset. 200 ng DNA, about 33,000 T cell genomes, went into each sorted-subset replicate PCR. The assay was immunoSEQ multiplex PCR, and TCRdb's table has in-frame clones only and misses some. The sample holds some 2,500,000 clones, around 92% seen once. Overall study results and limits: Naive subsets usually exceeded memory subsets in estimated richness.

On this clone: Its cognate antigen is unknown.

Source material: naive CD4+ T cells from PBMCs. Subset denoted: CD45RA+ positively selected. This receptor was identified in a man younger than 30 in good health. Some clones in this sample may be carry-over from other donors' samples. V is TRBV9 and J is TRBJ2-1, with D perhaps TRBD1 (6 bases). This chain's CDR3 is CASSVDRDPYNEQFF. The CDR3 DNA reads TGTGCCAGCAGCGTAGACAGGGATCCTTACAATGAGCAGTTCTTC.